The 25 T cell receptor beta chains reported below all come from one sample, sequenced in a study of CD8 T cells in Susac syndrome (dated by TCRdb to between 2018 and 2021). Library construction relied on the immunoSEQ multiplex PCR assay. RNA was extracted using the RNeasy kit, and roughly 0.5 to 1 ug of the RNA was reverse transcribed with random hexamers. TCRdb reworked the public reads: Q25 trimming with fastp, MiXCR clone assembly, productive beta chains retained. Every entry covers one CDR3 protein and lists the most common genes and DNA from its rows. Counted in this sample were 160,000 or so distinct CDR3 sequences; roughly 96% of them appeared once. The ten largest make up about 0.15% of the sample. Material: CD8+ T cells from PBMCs. The origin of the receptors is a human donor with multiple sclerosis.

The chain combines TRBV7-9 with TRBJ2-5; D is undetermined. Trimming removed 5 bases at V and 7 bases at J, with 11 bases between. Germline V gene lookup returns CDR1 SEHNR and CDR2 FQNEAQ (reference sequence). There are 12 residues in the CDR3. The CDR3 coding sequence is TGTGCCAGCAGCCCGGGCCTGATGACCCAGTACTTC. It yields the protein CASSPGLMTQYF.

The CDR3 reads CASSVGTGEFSYNEQFF. The CDR3 region has the DNA TGTGCCAGCAGCGTCGGGACAGGGGAATTCTCCTACAATGAGCAGTTCTTC. V and J are TRBV7-9 and TRBJ2-1, with 10 bases fitting TRBD1. Per the germline V gene, CDR1 is SEHNR and CDR2 is FQNEAQ (reference sequence). V lost 5 bases and J lost 0; bases outside the gene matches: 7. This CDR3 has 17 amino acids.

The CDR3 here is CASSYLGSGPQYF. The DNA for the CDR3 is TGTGCCAGCAGCTATCTTGGGTCGGGACCCCAGTACTTC. This chain connects TRBV7-2 to TRBJ2-5, with D perhaps given as TRBD1 or TRBD2 (5 bases each). V was pared by 4 bases and J by 9 bases, with 15 bases between. Per germline, CDR1 SGHTA and CDR2 FQGNSA. This CDR3 has 13 amino acids.

V usage is TRBV6-5 and J usage is TRBJ2-5; D is unclear. V was pared by 7 bases and J by 4 bases, with 13 bases between. The CDR3 is 13 residues long. The germline V gene has CDR1 MNHEY and CDR2 SVGAGI. CDR3 protein: CASTNSLLETQYF. In DNA, the CDR3 is TGTGCCAGCACCAATAGCCTGTTAGAGACCCAGTACTTC.

The J gene is TRBJ2-2, the V gene TRBV27; unclear D gene. Trimming shortened V by 1 base and J by 2 bases, and 8 bases separated the two germline ends. The length of the CDR3 is 15 residues. Germline values: CDR1 MNHEY, CDR2 SMNVEV (reference sequence). In DNA form, the CDR3 reads TGTGCCAGCAGTTTATATCAAACAAACACCGGGGAGCTGTTTTTT. Encoded protein: CASSLYQTNTGELFF.

The rearrangement links TRBV19 to TRBJ2-1; 7 bases map to TRBD1. V shed 7 bases, J shed 1 base, and the junction held 4 bases outside the gene matches. The germline CDR1 and CDR2 sequences are LNHDA and SQIVND (reference sequence). The CDR3 is made up of 14 amino acids. Written as DNA, the CDR3 is TGTGCCAGTAATCGACAGGGATCCTACAATGAGCAGTTCTTC. It codes for CASNRQGSYNEQFF.

V is TRBV29-1 and J is TRBJ1-2; 7 bases match TRBD1. The CDR3 is 14 residues long. The germline CDR1 and CDR2 sequences are SQVTM and ANQGSEA. V shed 6 bases and J 3 bases; nucleotides not matched to a gene: 10. The CDR3 sequence: CSVHRGFEDYGYTF. The CDR3 region has the DNA TGCAGCGTCCACAGGGGATTTGAGGACTATGGCTACACCTTC.

The chain uses TRBV5-1 and TRBJ2-3; 8 bases agree with TRBD2. The CDR3 is 15 amino acids. Losses at the gene ends were 4 bases for V and 4 bases for J; bases not matched to a gene: 8. Germline CDR1 is SGHRS and CDR2 is YFSETQ. The CDR3, as DNA: TGCGCCAGCAGCCTCTACGAGACTAGCGCAGATACGCAGTATTTT. Translated, it gives CASSLYETSADTQYF.

The chain links TRBV29-1 to TRBJ2-1; D not resolved. The CDR3 loop spans 12 amino acids. Between the trimmed V and J ends, which lost 5 bases and 5 bases, there was a span of 10 bases. The germline V gene encodes CDR1 SQVTM and CDR2 ANQGSEA. The CDR3 coding sequence is TGCAGCGTTCCCCAGACAAACAATGAGCAGTTCTTC. Its translation is CSVPQTNNEQFF.

The genes are TRBV6-5 and TRBJ2-6; D is tentatively TRBD1 or TRBD2 (5 bases each). The length of the CDR3 is 13 residues. V lost 6 bases and J 6 bases, leaving 9 bases between the germline ends. Germline V gene sequence: CDR1 MNHEY, CDR2 SVGAGI. CDR3 DNA: TGTGCCAGCAGAATGGGGGAGGCCAACGTCCTGACTTTC. It is translated as CASRMGEANVLTF.

V is TRBV3-1 and J is TRBJ1-2; D is ambiguous. This CDR3 has 14 amino acids. V was shortened by 2 bases and J by 7 bases, with 14 bases between the two germline ends. Per the germline V gene, CDR1 is LGHDT and CDR2 is YNNKEL (reference sequence). The chain's CDR3 is CASSQIGSGGGYTF. In DNA form, the CDR3 reads TGTGCCAGCAGCCAAATCGGTTCGGGTGGTGGCTACACCTTC.

This sequence joins TRBV5-6 and TRBJ1-5; TRBD1 matches 8 bases. Per the germline V gene, CDR1 is SGHDT and CDR2 is YYEEEE. The length of the CDR3 is 16 residues. Unmatched junction bases numbered 10, after V lost 4 bases and J lost 4 bases. In nucleotides, the CDR3 is TGTGCCAGCAGCACTGGGGCGGACAGGGAGAATCAGCCCCAGCATTTT. Encoded protein: CASSTGADRENQPQHF.

The genes are TRBV18 and TRBJ1-2, with TRBD1 identical over 9 bases. Trimming took 0 bases from V and 4 from J; bases not matched to a gene: 3. Germline assignment: CDR1 KGHSH and CDR2 LQKENI. This CDR3 spans 15 amino acids. DNA of the CDR3: TGTGCCAGCTCACCACCTCTGACAGGGGGCTATGGCTACACCTTC. Its protein product is CASSPPLTGGYGYTF.

Only one count was recorded for this clonotype. The J gene is TRBJ1-2, the V gene TRBV7-9; D is unclear. Germline CDR1 and CDR2: SEHNR and FQNEAQ (reference sequence). Trimming took off 1 base at V and 7 bases at J, with 13 bases between the two ends. CDR3 length equals 14 residues. The CDR3 bases are TGTGCCAGCAGCTTAGGTGCTGGGAACGCTGGCTACACCTTC. It is translated as CASSLGAGNAGYTF.

This chain joins TRBV6-5 and TRBJ2-7, with 13 bases identical to TRBD2. Germline V gives CDR1 MNHEY, CDR2 SVGAGI. CDR3 length equals 15 residues. V shed 5 bases and J 4 bases; nucleotides not matched to a gene: 5. In DNA, the CDR3 is TGTGCCAGCAGTACCGGGACTAGCGGGGTGTACGAGCAGTACGTC. It is translated as CASSTGTSGVYEQYV.

This clonotype was seen only once. J is TRBJ2-1 and V is TRBV20-1; weak D call: TRBD2 (7 bases). This CDR3 contains 14 residues. Germline values: CDR1 DFQATT, CDR2 SNEGSKA (reference sequence). Trimming took 6 bases from V and 7 from J, leaving 19 bases between them. This CDR3 reads CSAPEAGAGNEQFF. The CDR3 nucleotides are TGCAGTGCCCCTGAGGCGGGGGCCGGGAATGAGCAGTTCTTC.

This rearrangement joins TRBV15 to TRBJ2-1, with no clear D. Germline V gene sequence: CDR1 LNHNV, CDR2 YYDKDF (reference sequence). This CDR3 region has 12 residues. V dropped 6 bases and J dropped 8 bases, with 11 bases sitting between them. Here the CDR3 DNA reads TGTGCCACCAGTTTTGAGTTCGATGAGCAGTTCTTC. This gives the protein CATSFEFDEQFF.

The V gene is TRBV20-1, the J gene TRBJ1-6; D is perhaps TRBD1 (6 bases). The CDR3 consists of 15 residues. V lost 2 bases and J 9 bases, leaving 17 bases between the germline ends. Per the germline V gene, CDR1 is DFQATT and CDR2 is SNEGSKA (reference sequence). DNA of the CDR3: TGCAGTGCTAGACCAGGGGAACCCGGGGGTTCACCCCTCCACTTT. Protein: CSARPGEPGGSPLHF.

This clonotype turned up a few times. The rearrangement joins TRBV30 to TRBJ2-5; D perhaps matches TRBD1 (6 bases). Germline CDR1 is GTSNPN and CDR2 is SVGIG (reference sequence). This CDR3 spans 15 amino acids. Trimming stripped 0 bases from V and 1 base from J, with 12 bases between. Written as DNA, the CDR3 is TGTGCCTGGAGTGTATCAGGGGACCTCCAAGAGACCCAGTACTTC. Protein product: CAWSVSGDLQETQYF.

The chain carries TRBV6-6 and TRBJ2-1; D gene uncertain. Trimming stripped 3 bases from V and 7 bases from J, with 10 bases between. This CDR3 contains 13 residues. Germline V lookup: CDR1 MNHNY, CDR2 SVGAGI (reference sequence). Here the CDR3 reads CASSYNVGNEQFF. As DNA, the CDR3 is TGTGCCAGCAGTTATAACGTGGGGAATGAGCAGTTCTTC.

The J gene is TRBJ2-5, the V gene TRBV7-9; TRBD1 agrees at 9 bases. Germline V gene data show CDR1 as SEHNR and CDR2 as FQNEAQ (reference sequence). The CDR3 totals 18 residues. Germline trimming cut 3 bases from V and 4 bases from J; bases unmatched to any gene: 15. CDR3 residues: CASSFMNRGLAGGETQYF. The CDR3 bases are TGTGCCAGCAGCTTCATGAACAGGGGGCTCGCCGGTGGAGAGACCCAGTACTTC.

The chain carries TRBV20-1 and TRBJ2-7; possible D gene TRBD1, 6 bases. The CDR3 is 11 residues long. Per germline, CDR1 DFQATT and CDR2 SNEGSKA (reference sequence). The ends were cut back, 3 bases at V and 3 bases at J, with 6 bases in the middle. CDR3 loop: CSASRGYEQYV. The CDR3 DNA follows: TGCAGTGCTAGCAGGGGCTACGAGCAGTACGTC.

The chain uses TRBV29-1 and TRBJ2-7; D possibly corresponds to TRBD2 (6 bases). V lost 4 bases, J lost 2 bases, and 12 bases lay in between. Germline V gene sequence: CDR1 SQVTM, CDR2 ANQGSEA. CDR3 length: 13 amino acids. The CDR3 DNA sequence: TGCAGCGTTGGAGGCGGGGTACCCTACGAGCAGTACTTC. It yields the protein CSVGGGVPYEQYF.

CDR3 loop: CASSAGVYEQYF. CDR3 sequence (DNA): TGTGCCAGCAGCGCAGGGGTTTACGAGCAGTACTTC. The chain couples TRBV14 to TRBJ2-7, with D possibly matching TRBD1 (6 bases). CDR1 is SGHDN and CDR2 is FVKESK in the germline V gene. The V end was cut by 5 bases, the J end by 4 bases, with 9 bases between. This CDR3 contains 12 residues. The full variable domain, completed using reference TRBV14 and TRBJ2-7, is EAGVTQFPSHSVIEKGQTVTLRCDPISGHDNLYWYRRVMGKEIKFLLHFVKESKQDESGMPNNRFLAERTGGTYSTLKVQPAELEDSGVYFCASSAGVYEQYFGPGTRLTVT.

The V gene is TRBV28, the J gene TRBJ1-6; D might be TRBD1 (5 bases). This CDR3 comprises 13 residues. Germline V gives CDR1 MDHEN, CDR2 SYDVKM. Deletions cut 8 bases from V and 11 bases from J, with 16 bases between. The CDR3 bases are TGTGCCAGCTGGAGCCAGGGAGGGACACCCCTCCACTTT. Its translation: CASWSQGGTPLHF.